A single sample gave rise to the 27 T cell receptor beta chains below, sequenced in a study of blood T cell repertoires in COVID-19. Assay used: immunoSEQ multiplex PCR; TCRdb lists only in-frame clones, some missing. This sample yields more than 250,000 clones, of which more than 70% are seen a single time; 1% to 1.5% belongs to the top ten. Input material: peripheral blood. The receptors were gathered from a woman in her forties or fifties with acute or convalescent COVID-19.

As DNA, the CDR3 is TGTGCCAGCAGCTTCAGGCGGGGGACAGGGGGTTCCTACGAGCAGTACTTC. This codes for CASSFRRGTGGSYEQYF. The genes are TRBV7-2 and TRBJ2-7; 11 bases agree with TRBD1. Per germline, CDR1 SGHTA and CDR2 FQGNSA. Unmatched junction bases numbered 8, after V lost 3 bases and J lost 1 base. This CDR3 comprises 17 residues.

The chain is built from TRBV11-2 and TRBJ1-3; perhaps TRBD1 as D (5 bases). The CDR3 covers 15 residues. Trimming shortened V by 2 bases and J by 3 bases, and 11 bases separated the two germline ends. Germline assignment: CDR1 SGHAT and CDR2 FQNNGV. The CDR3 protein is CASSLKGADGNTIYF. The CDR3 DNA is TGTGCCAGCAGCTTAAAAGGGGCGGATGGAAACACCATATATTTT.

V is TRBV7-6 and J is TRBJ1-1, with D hard to call. The germline V gene encodes CDR1 SGHVS and CDR2 FNYEAQ. V shed 2 bases and J shed 0 bases, with 10 bases lying between them. The CDR3 spans 15 residues. The CDR3 DNA reads as TGTGCCAGCAGCTTAATGACCGGGATGAACACTGAAGCTTTCTTT. It codes for CASSLMTGMNTEAFF.

The rearrangement links TRBV5-1 to TRBJ2-5; TRBD2 matches at 7 bases. Germline V lookup: CDR1 SGHRS, CDR2 YFSETQ. This CDR3 has 14 residues. With V trimmed by 4 bases and J by 0 bases, 3 bases remained unmatched. The CDR3 sequence: CASSVGTNQETQYF. CDR3 sequence (DNA): TGCGCCAGCAGCGTCGGGACTAACCAAGAGACCCAGTACTTC.

The chain joins TRBV15 to TRBJ1-5; D remains unclear. The germline V gene has CDR1 LNHNV and CDR2 YYDKDF (reference sequence). This CDR3 is 12 amino acids long. V was trimmed by 2 bases and J by 4 bases, leaving 3 bases between them. The CDR3 protein is CATSRLNQPQHF. In nucleotides, the CDR3 is TGTGCCACCAGCAGATTAAATCAGCCCCAGCATTTT.

The rearrangement links TRBV5-6 to TRBJ2-6, with D uncertain. The CDR3 contains 14 residues. CDR1 is SGHDT and CDR2 is YYEEEE in the germline V gene. V dropped 0 bases and J dropped 2 bases, with 3 bases sitting between them. CDR3 sequence: CASSLAAGANVLTF. The DNA for the CDR3 is TGTGCCAGCAGCTTGGCGGCTGGGGCCAACGTCCTGACTTTC. Looking up the rest from reference TRBV5-6 and TRBJ2-6 gives the full variable domain: DAGVTQSPTHLIKTRGQQVTLRCSPKSGHDTVSWYQQALGQGPQFIFQYYEEEERQRGNFPDRFSGHQFPNYSSELNVNALLLGDSALYLCASSLAAGANVLTFGAGSRLTVL.

The V gene is TRBV25-1, the J gene TRBJ2-1; 7 bases fit TRBD2. The CDR3 has 13 residues. With 0 bases clipped from V and 7 bases from J, the junction kept 0 bases outside the gene matches. Per the germline V gene, CDR1 is MGHDK and CDR2 is SYGVNS. Here the CDR3 DNA reads TGTGCCAGCAGTGAATACGGGAGGAATGAGCAGTTCTTC. Protein sequence: CASSEYGRNEQFF. The full variable domain, completed using reference TRBV25-1 and TRBJ2-1, is EADIYQTPRYLVIGTGKKITLECSQTMGHDKMYWYQQDPGMELHLIHYSYGVNSTEKGDLSSESTVSRIRTEHFPLTLESARPSHTSQYLCASSEYGRNEQFFGPGTRLTVL.

This clone occurred once. The DNA of the CDR3 is TGCGCCAGCAGCGTACCGGGTCTAGATACGCAGTATTTT. Translating it yields CASSVPGLDTQYF. The V call is TRBV5-1, the J call TRBJ2-3; no clear D. The germline gives CDR1 SGHRS, CDR2 YFSETQ. V was cut by 4 bases and J by 5 bases, with 11 bases left in between. The CDR3 totals 13 residues.

The chain links TRBV9 to TRBJ1-2; 8 nucleotides match TRBD1. The CDR3 runs 14 residues. Germline V CDR1 and CDR2: SGDLS, YYNGEE. V trimming: 4 bases; J trimming: 7 bases; junction bases outside the gene matches: 9. CDR3 region: CASSPRDRPVGYTF. Here the CDR3 DNA reads TGTGCCAGCAGCCCCCGGGACAGGCCGGTTGGCTACACCTTC.

The V and J genes are TRBV4-1 and TRBJ2-7; 11 nucleotides align to TRBD1. V dropped 3 bases and J dropped 1; count of bases not matched to a gene: 17. CDR1 is MGHRA and CDR2 is YSYEKL in the germline V gene. CDR3 length: 20 amino acids. CDR3 sequence (DNA): TGCGCCAGCAGCCATGACCCTATTGCACCGGGACAGGGGGGATCCTACGAGCAGTACTTC. It encodes CASSHDPIAPGQGGSYEQYF.

The sample holds many counts of this clone. The genes are TRBV2 and TRBJ1-3; 9 bases line up with TRBD1. The V and J ends lost 6 bases and 8 bases, in that order; junction bases with no gene match: 8. This CDR3 contains 14 residues. Per germline, CDR1 SNHLY and CDR2 FYNNEI. The CDR3 sequence is CASRQGQGVDTIYF. The CDR3 DNA follows: TGTGCCAGCAGGCAGGGACAGGGAGTAGACACCATATATTTT. Complete variable domain (other parts from reference TRBV2 and TRBJ1-3): EPEVTQTPSHQVTQMGQEVILRCVPISNHLYFYWYRQILGQKVEFLVSFYNNEISEKSEIFDDQFSVERPDGSNFTLKIRSTKLEDSAMYFCASRQGQGVDTIYFGEGSWLTVV.

V is TRBV7-3 and J is TRBJ2-3; 8 bases map to TRBD2. Germline V CDR1 and CDR2: SGHTA, FQGTGA. J was trimmed by 6 bases and V by 2 bases; bases with no gene match: 4. CDR3 size: 14 residues. The CDR3 DNA reads TGTGCCAGCAGCTTACAATCGGGAGGGGATACGCAGTATTTT. Protein sequence: CASSLQSGGDTQYF.

The chain has TRBV6-5 and TRBJ2-7; 13 positions match TRBD2. Germline V gene data show CDR1 as MNHEY and CDR2 as SVGAGI. CDR3 length: 14 amino acids. V lost 6 bases, J lost 5 bases, and 4 bases stayed unmatched. The CDR3 DNA is TGTGCCAGCAGAACTACTAGCGGGAGGGACGAGCAGTACTTC. Residues: CASRTTSGRDEQYF.

The chain combines TRBV28 with TRBJ1-2; 8 nucleotides line up with TRBD1. The CDR3 extends over 14 amino acids. V lost 4 bases and J lost 7; bases outside the gene matches: 8. Germline V gene lookup returns CDR1 MDHEN and CDR2 SYDVKM. This CDR3 reads CASSSGQGAFGYTF. The CDR3, as DNA: TGTGCCAGCAGTTCGGGGCAGGGGGCGTTTGGCTACACCTTC.

In this sample, this clone turned up a few times. The chain carries TRBV7-2 and TRBJ2-3; D may be TRBD2 (6 bases). CDR1 and CDR2 from the germline V gene are SGHTA and FQGNSA. V lost 8 bases and J lost 0, with 21 bases in between. This CDR3 region has 17 residues. The CDR3 reads CASVQHSGRLSTDTQYF. The CDR3 DNA reads as TGTGCCAGCGTCCAACACTCCGGGAGACTCAGCACAGATACGCAGTATTTT.

V is TRBV2 and J is TRBJ1-2, with 8 bases matching TRBD1. This CDR3 is 14 amino acids long. Germline-derived CDR1 and CDR2 are SNHLY and FYNNEI. Unmatched junction bases numbered 5, after V lost 1 base and J lost 7 bases. For the CDR3, the DNA is TGTGCCAGCAGTGAAGGGGGACAGGCTGGTGGCTACACCTTC. It encodes CASSEGGQAGGYTF. Combining the CDR3 with reference TRBV2 and TRBJ1-2 gives the whole variable domain EPEVTQTPSHQVTQMGQEVILRCVPISNHLYFYWYRQILGQKVEFLVSFYNNEISEKSEIFDDQFSVERPDGSNFTLKIRSTKLEDSAMYFCASSEGGQAGGYTFGSGTRLTVV.

V gene TRBV7-2 combines with J gene TRBJ1-2; 10 bases are a match to TRBD1. Germline V CDR1 and CDR2: SGHTA, FQGNSA. The CDR3 totals 13 residues. V shed 5 bases, J shed 8 bases, and the junction held 5 bases outside the gene matches. CDR3 nucleotide sequence: TGTGCCAGCAGCCCGGACAGGGGGGAAGGCTACACCTTC. Protein: CASSPDRGEGYTF. The whole variable domain, remainder taken from reference TRBV7-2 and TRBJ1-2, is GAGVSQSPSNKVTEKGKDVELRCDPISGHTALYWYRQSLGQGLEFLIYFQGNSAPDKSGLPSDRFSAERTGGSVSTLTIQRTQQEDSAVYLCASSPDRGEGYTFGSGTRLTVV.

The chain is built from TRBV30 and TRBJ1-1; D possibly corresponds to TRBD1 (6 bases). The V gene lost 7 bases and the J gene lost 4 bases, with 16 bases spanning the gap. The CDR3 sequence is 13 residues long. Germline V gene data show CDR1 as GTSNPN and CDR2 as SVGIG (reference sequence). CDR3 DNA: TGTGCCTCAAGGGGGGGCATGGGCACTGAAGCTTTCTTT. This gives the protein CASRGGMGTEAFF.

Note on this clone: The same CDR3 arises from other DNA sequences in this sample as well. V and J are TRBV11-2 and TRBJ1-2, with 10 bases lining up with TRBD1. CDR1 is SGHAT and CDR2 is FQNNGV in the germline V gene. This CDR3 comprises 14 residues. V gave up 5 bases and J gave up 2 bases; unmatched junction bases: 2. In nucleotides, the CDR3 is TGTGCCAGCAGCCCGGGACAGGGGAACTATGGCTACACCTTC. It yields the protein CASSPGQGNYGYTF.

The chain combines TRBV29-1 with TRBJ1-2, with D unclear. V lost 5 bases and J lost 6, with 16 bases in between. Germline CDR1 is SQVTM and CDR2 is ANQGSEA. The CDR3 covers 13 residues. CDR3 in DNA: TGCAGCGTTCTCCCCCCTAGTAGGAATGGCTACACCTTC. Protein: CSVLPPSRNGYTF.

This rearrangement joins TRBV19 to TRBJ1-1; 7 bases agree with TRBD1. Germline V gene lookup returns CDR1 LNHDA and CDR2 SQIVND (reference sequence). The CDR3 covers 18 residues. V trimming: 6 bases; J trimming: 8 bases; junction bases outside the gene matches: 24. Written as DNA, the CDR3 is TGTGCCAGTAGGTTGCCCTCGCGACAGGGAGGCTTTCAGGGAGAAGCTTTCTTT. Translation: CASRLPSRQGGFQGEAFF.

The count of this clone is one. In DNA, the CDR3 is TGTGCCAGCAGCTTAGGATTAGCAGATTTTTACAATGAGCAGTTCTTC. Translating gives CASSLGLADFYNEQFF. This chain connects TRBV7-9 to TRBJ2-1; D unclear. V was clipped by 1 base and J by 4 bases, with 14 bases between them. The CDR3 spans 16 residues. Germline lookup yields CDR1 SEHNR and CDR2 FQNEAQ (reference sequence).

This clone was found once. Other DNA sequences in this sample translate to the same CDR3. This sequence joins TRBV9 and TRBJ2-3, with TRBD2 matching over 10 bases. J gave up 1 base and V 2 bases, and 4 bases lay outside the gene matches. The CDR3 length is 16 residues. Germline lookup yields CDR1 SGDLS and CDR2 YYNGEE. DNA for the CDR3: TGTGCCAGCAGCGTGGGGCTAGCGGGAGGCACAGATACGCAGTATTTT. Encoded protein: CASSVGLAGGTDTQYF.

The chain carries TRBV5-4 and TRBJ2-3; 7 nucleotides align to TRBD1. V lost 3 bases, J lost 0 bases, and 10 bases stayed unmatched. Germline-derived CDR1 and CDR2 are SGHNT and YYREEE (reference sequence). CDR3 length: 17 residues. CDR3 coding DNA: TGTGCCAGCAGCTCCTACAGGGGCGGAAGTAGCACAGATACGCAGTATTTT. This sequence encodes CASSSYRGGSSTDTQYF.

The rearrangement uses TRBV30 and TRBJ1-4; 9 bases match TRBD1. The CDR3 extends over 15 amino acids. J gave up 5 bases and V 3 bases, and 7 bases lay outside the gene matches. Looked up from germline, CDR1 is GTSNPN and CDR2 is SVGIG (reference sequence). This CDR3 is CAWRLWTGENEKLFF. As DNA, the CDR3 is TGTGCCTGGAGGCTTTGGACAGGGGAGAATGAAAAACTGTTTTTT.

With regard to this clone: This sample also contains other DNA sequences that code for the same CDR3. The rearrangement links TRBV2 to TRBJ2-5; D is possibly TRBD2 (7 bases). This CDR3 contains 15 residues. Germline CDR1 SNHLY, CDR2 FYNNEI. Deletions cut 4 bases from V and 5 bases from J, with 17 bases between. DNA of the CDR3: TGTGCCAGCAGTGGCATTGGGGGGGGCCAGGAGACCCAGTACTTC. This translates into CASSGIGGGQETQYF.

This clone was recorded a few times. J is TRBJ2-5 and V is TRBV5-1, with 10 bases matching TRBD1. The CDR3 is 15 residues long. The ends lost 2 bases at V and 4 bases at J; junction bases unmatched: 5. The V gene's germline CDR1 is SGHRS and CDR2 YFSETQ. CDR3 residues: CASSFGTGVGETQYF. CDR3 bases: TGCGCCAGCAGCTTCGGGACAGGGGTCGGAGAGACCCAGTACTTC.